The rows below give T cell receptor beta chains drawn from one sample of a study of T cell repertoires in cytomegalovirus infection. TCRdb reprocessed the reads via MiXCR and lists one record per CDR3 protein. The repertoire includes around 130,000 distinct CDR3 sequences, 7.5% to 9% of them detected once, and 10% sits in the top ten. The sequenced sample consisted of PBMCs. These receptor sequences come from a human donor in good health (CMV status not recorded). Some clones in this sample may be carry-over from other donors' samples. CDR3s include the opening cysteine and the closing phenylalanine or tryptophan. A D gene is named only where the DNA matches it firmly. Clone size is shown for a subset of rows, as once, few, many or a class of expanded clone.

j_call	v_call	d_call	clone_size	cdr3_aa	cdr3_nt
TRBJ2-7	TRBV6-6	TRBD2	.	CASNHRAAGGYEQYF	TGTGCCAGCAATCACAGGGCTGCGGGGGGCTACGAGCAGTACTTC
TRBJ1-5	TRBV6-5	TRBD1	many	CASRGDSSNQPQHF	TGTGCCAGCAGGGGGGACAGTAGCAATCAGCCCCAGCATTTT
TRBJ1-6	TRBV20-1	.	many	CSALPRRKNSPLHF	TGCAGTGCCTTGCCGAGACGCAAAAATTCACCCCTCCACTTT
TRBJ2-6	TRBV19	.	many	CASSMAFSDGANVLTF	TGTGCCAGTAGTATGGCGTTCAGTGATGGGGCCAACGTCCTGACTTTC
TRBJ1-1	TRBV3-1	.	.	CASSLGGHAFF	TGTGCCAGCAGCCTTGGGGGGCATGCTTTCTTT
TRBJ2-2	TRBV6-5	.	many	CASSQGTFNTGELFF	TGTGCCAGCAGTCAGGGAACGTTCAACACCGGGGAGCTGTTTTTT
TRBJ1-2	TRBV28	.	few	CALEGDNGYTF	TGTGCCCTCGAAGGGGATAACGGCTACACCTTC
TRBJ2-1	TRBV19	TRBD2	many	CATRWASGGRSSYNEQFF	TGTGCCACTCGGTGGGCTAGCGGGGGCCGGAGCTCCTACAATGAGCAGTTCTTC
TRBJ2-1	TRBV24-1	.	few	CATSDGTPYNEQFF	TGTGCCACCAGTGACGGGACCCCATACAATGAGCAGTTCTTC
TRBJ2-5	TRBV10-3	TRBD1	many	CAISALGQGGKETQYF	TGTGCCATCAGTGCCCTAGGACAGGGAGGTAAAGAGACCCAGTACTTC
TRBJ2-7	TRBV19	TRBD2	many	CASSMKTSGGTYEQYF	TGTGCCAGTAGTATGAAGACTAGCGGGGGAACCTACGAGCAGTACTTC
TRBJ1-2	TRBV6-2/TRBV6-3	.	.	CASSYGPATNYGYTF	TGTGCCAGCAGTTACGGGCCAGCCACTAACTATGGCTACACCTTC
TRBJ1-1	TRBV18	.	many	CASSQGTEAFF	TGTGCCAGCAGCCAGGGAACTGAAGCTTTCTTT
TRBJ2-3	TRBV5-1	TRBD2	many	CASSLGLAGSTDTQYF	TGCGCCAGCAGCTTGGGACTAGCGGGGAGCACAGATACGCAGTATTTT
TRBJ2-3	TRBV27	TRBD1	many	CASRLGQSTDTQYF	TGTGCCAGCAGATTGGGACAGAGCACAGATACGCAGTATTTT
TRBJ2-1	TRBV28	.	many	CASSLWSGTPSYNEQFF	TGTGCCAGCAGTTTATGGTCCGGGACGCCATCCTACAATGAGCAGTTCTTC
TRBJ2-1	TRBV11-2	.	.	CASRHSGTFNEQFF	TGTGCCAGCAGACACTCCGGGACTTTCAATGAGCAGTTCTTC
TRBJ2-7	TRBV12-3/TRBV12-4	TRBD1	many	CASTSGQGIYEQYF	TGTGCCAGCACCTCGGGACAGGGAATCTACGAGCAGTACTTC
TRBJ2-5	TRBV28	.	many	CASSFIGTQYF	TGTGCCAGCAGTTTCATTGGGACCCAGTACTTC
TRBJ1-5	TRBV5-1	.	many	CASSMAGGSNQPQHF	TGCGCCAGCAGTATGGCCGGGGGGAGCAATCAGCCCCAGCATTTT
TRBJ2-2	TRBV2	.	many	CASSGRGTGELFF	TGTGCCAGCAGTGGGCGGGGAACCGGGGAGCTGTTTTTT
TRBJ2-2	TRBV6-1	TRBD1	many	CASSEPGQGTGELFF	TGTGCCAGCAGTGAACCGGGACAGGGCACCGGGGAGCTGTTTTTT
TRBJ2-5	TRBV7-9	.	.	CASTVDQGAETQYF	TGTGCCAGCACCGTAGACCAGGGAGCGGAGACCCAGTACTTC
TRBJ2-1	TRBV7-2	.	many	CASSPKVWGEQFF	TGTGCCAGCAGCCCGAAGGTTTGGGGTGAGCAGTTCTTC
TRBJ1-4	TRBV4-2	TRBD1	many	CASTDRGVEKLFF	TGTGCCAGCACAGACAGGGGGGTCGAAAAACTGTTTTTT
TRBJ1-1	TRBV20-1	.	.	CSARPAGDTEAFF	TGCAGTGCTAGACCGGCAGGGGACACTGAAGCTTTCTTT
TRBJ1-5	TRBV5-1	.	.	CASSLTSSDNQPQHF	TGCGCCAGCAGCTTAACTTCCAGTGACAATCAGCCCCAGCATTTT
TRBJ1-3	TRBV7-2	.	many	CASSSGRAGNTIYF	TGTGCCAGCAGCTCCGGGAGGGCTGGAAACACCATATATTTT
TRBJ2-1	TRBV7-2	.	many	CASSLEFINEQFF	TGTGCCAGCAGCTTAGAATTCATAAATGAGCAGTTCTTC
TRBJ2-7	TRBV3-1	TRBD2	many	CASSRGTSNFEQYF	TGTGCCAGCAGCCGCGGGACTAGCAACTTCGAGCAGTACTTC
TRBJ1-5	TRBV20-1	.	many	CSAIGVSNQPQHF	TGCAGTGCGATAGGGGTCAGCAATCAGCCCCAGCATTTT
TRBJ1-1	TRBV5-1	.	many	CASSLTGTNTEAFF	TGCGCCAGCAGCTTGACAGGGACGAACACTGAAGCTTTCTTT
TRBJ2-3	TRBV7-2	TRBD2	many	CASSRDYSTDTQYF	TGTGCCAGCAGCCGGGACTATTCCACAGATACGCAGTATTTT
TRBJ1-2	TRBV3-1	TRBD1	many	CASSPWTGNYGYTF	TGTGCCAGCAGCCCCTGGACAGGAAACTATGGCTACACCTTC
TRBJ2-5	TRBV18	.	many	CASSPPLGETQYF	TGTGCCAGCTCACCACCTCTGGGAGAGACCCAGTACTTC
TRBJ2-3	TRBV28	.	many	CASSLSLGRGHTDTQYF	TGTGCCAGCAGTTTAAGTCTTGGCAGGGGCCACACAGATACGCAGTATTTT
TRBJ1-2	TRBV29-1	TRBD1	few	CSGGQGPNYGYTF	TGCAGCGGCGGACAGGGCCCAAACTATGGCTACACCTTC
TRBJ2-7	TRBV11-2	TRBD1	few	CASGLDRNYEQYF	TGTGCCAGCGGGTTGGACAGGAACTACGAGCAGTACTTC
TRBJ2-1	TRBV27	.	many	CASSLGMEQFF	TGTGCCAGCAGTTTAGGGATGGAGCAGTTCTTC
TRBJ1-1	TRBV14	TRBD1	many	CASSQRTGRNTEAFF	TGTGCCAGCAGCCAACGGACAGGGAGGAACACTGAAGCTTTCTTT
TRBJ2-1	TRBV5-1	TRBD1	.	CASSRDRGMNEQFF	TGCGCCAGCAGCCGGGACAGGGGTATGAATGAGCAGTTCTTC